The rows below give T cell receptor beta chains drawn from one sample of a study of OX40 agonist ivuxolimab in advanced cancers. Profiled with immunoSEQ multiplex PCR; TCRdb holds only in-frame clones, not every one. The sample lists around 99,000 clones, nearly 90% occurring once. Specimen: CD4+ or CD8+ T cells sorted from blood, collected in a trial of the OX40 agonist ivuxolimab. Every receptor here comes from an adult with an advanced solid tumor such as melanoma, head and neck, liver or kidney cancer. The conserved cysteine and the conserved F or W are not part of the CDR3 here. Fields, in order: V gene, CDR3 protein.

V gene: TRBV7-2; CDR3 protein: ASSLVPRGGGELF
V gene: TRBV7-2; CDR3 protein: ASSPRTGKNEKLF
V gene: TRBV28; CDR3 protein: ASSLSFFRVYGYT
V gene: TRBV6-5; CDR3 protein: ASSISSYGYT
V gene: TRBV18; CDR3 protein: ASSPPAGGLGGYT
V gene: TRBV6-1; CDR3 protein: ASTLTGNYEQY
V gene: TRBV28; CDR3 protein: ASSFRDYPHYEQY
V gene: TRBV14; CDR3 protein: ASSQAHGKQY
V gene: TRBV30; CDR3 protein: AWSSLRGGNEQF
V gene: TRBV19; CDR3 protein: ASTTPFDRGGYT
V gene: TRBV11-2; CDR3 protein: ASSFGQTGNTIY
V gene: TRBV29-1; CDR3 protein: SVEDLWQGRNEQY
V gene: TRBV14; CDR3 protein: ASSQDYDVEQF
V gene: TRBV5-4; CDR3 protein: ASSPRTRGAGSYEQY